A single sample gave rise to the 19 T cell receptor beta chains below, sequenced in a study of human T cells and chemical hapten exposure. TCRdb itself ran the RACE reads through MiXCR, one entry per CDR3 protein. The data show roughly 72,000 distinct CDR3 sequences, with over 9% seen just once and about 1.4% held by the top ten. Time point given: patch test 1, 2 weeks after DPC sensitization. Specified treatment: therapeutic diphenylcyclopropenone sensitization with weekly scalp DPC. The material sequenced was whole blood, taken in connection with sensitization to the hapten diphenylcyclopropenone (DPC). Source of these receptors: a woman between 45 and 65 years old with alopecia areata. Some clones in this sample may be carry-over from other donors' samples.

The chain is built from TRBV11-3 and TRBJ1-4, with D possibly matching TRBD1 (6 bases). CDR3 length: 12 residues. Germline CDR1 reads SGHNT; CDR2 reads YENEEA. The ends were cut back, 7 bases at V and 11 bases at J, with 14 bases in the middle. CDR3 sequence reads: CASTLSGGKLFF. For the CDR3, the DNA is TGTGCCAGCACCCTGTCGGGGGGCAAACTGTTTTTT.

The genes are TRBV6-6 and TRBJ2-3; possibly TRBD1 for D (6 bases). The germline V gene encodes CDR1 MNHNY and CDR2 SVGAGI (reference sequence). V dropped 4 bases and J dropped 2 bases, with 10 bases sitting between them. The CDR3 is 14 residues long. The CDR3 loop is CASSSGTPTDTQYF. The DNA of the CDR3 is TGTGCCAGCAGTTCCGGGACACCCACAGATACGCAGTATTTT.

As for this clonotype: A read error may explain this, as a much larger clone is one base away. This rearrangement joins TRBV5-8 to TRBJ2-3; 12 bases are shared with TRBD2. CDR1 and CDR2 from the germline V gene are SGHTS and YDEGEE. This CDR3 has 16 residues. V was pared by 4 bases and J by 4 bases, with 7 bases of the junction left unmatched. Written as DNA, the CDR3 is TGTGCCAGCAGCATCGGGACTAGCGGGCGCGCAGATACGCAGTATTTT. It specifies CASSIGTSGRADTQYF.

The chain combines TRBV3-1 with TRBJ2-6; D is ambiguous. CDR3 length: 14 amino acids. The germline gives CDR1 LGHDT, CDR2 YNNKEL (reference sequence). With 1 base removed from V and 0 bases from J, the gap between germline ends came to 1 base. The CDR3 reads CASSQGSGANVLTF. As DNA, the CDR3 is TGTGCCAGCAGCCAAGGCTCTGGGGCCAACGTCCTGACTTTC.

This rearrangement joins TRBV12-3 or TRBV12-4 to TRBJ1-5, with a tentative D call TRBD1 (5 bases). The CDR3 covers 16 residues. The germline V and J ends were trimmed by 1 base and 4 bases, with 14 bases remaining between them. Here the CDR3 reads CASSLGGTGTNQPQHF. The CDR3 region has the DNA TGTGCCAGCAGTTTAGGGGGAACAGGAACTAATCAGCCCCAGCATTTT.

This clonotype was detected only a few times. The rearrangement uses TRBV7-6 and TRBJ2-7; 8 bases align to TRBD2. CDR3 length: 15 residues. J lost 3 bases, V lost 1 base, and 5 bases had no gene match. Germline V gene sequence: CDR1 SGHVS, CDR2 FNYEAQ. In DNA, the CDR3 is TGTGCCAGCAGCTTAGTAGCTAGCGGGTTCTACGAGCAGTACTTC. This sequence encodes CASSLVASGFYEQYF. The variable domain in full, completed from reference TRBV7-6 and TRBJ2-7, reads GAGVSQSPRYKVTKRGQDVALRCDPISGHVSLYWYRQALGQGPEFLTYFNYEAQQDKSGLPNDRFSAERPEGSISTLTIQRTEQRDSAMYRCASSLVASGFYEQYFGPGTRLTVT.

This clonotype was seen a handful of times. The CDR3 reads CASSGGGALNVLTF. The CDR3 bases are TGTGCCAGCAGCGGTGGAGGAGCTCTAAACGTCCTGACTTTC. The genes are TRBV9 and TRBJ2-6; perhaps TRBD2 as D (5 bases). CDR1 is SGDLS, CDR2 YYNGEE, per germline. This CDR3 is built from 14 residues. V dropped 3 bases and J dropped 10 bases, with 14 bases sitting between them.

This clonotype was observed at least ten times. The rearrangement links TRBV20-1 to TRBJ2-5, with D hard to call. The V gene's germline CDR1 is DFQATT and CDR2 SNEGSKA (reference sequence). The germline V and J ends were trimmed by 1 base and 3 bases, with 6 bases remaining between them. The CDR3 covers 12 residues. This chain's CDR3 is CSARGDKETQYF. The CDR3 DNA follows: TGCAGTGCTAGAGGAGACAAAGAGACCCAGTACTTC.

In this sample, this clonotype turned up a few times. The chain is built from TRBV28 and TRBJ1-5; 8 bases match TRBD1. Germline CDR1 and CDR2: MDHEN and SYDVKM. After removal of 5 bases from V and 2 bases from J, the junction contained 8 bases not matched to a gene. The CDR3 spans 16 residues. The CDR3 DNA follows: TGTGCCAGCAGTCCCCTTTTGGGACAGGGCAATCAGCCCCAGCATTTT. This gives the protein CASSPLLGQGNQPQHF.

This clonotype has at least ten counts. The chain links TRBV7-9 to TRBJ1-5; 10 nucleotides agree with TRBD1. Germline CDR1 SEHNR, CDR2 FQNEAQ (reference sequence). Trimming cost V 3 bases and J 6 bases; bases outside gene matches: 8. The CDR3 is 16 residues long. The CDR3 sequence: CASSFGTGEGSQPQHF. DNA of the CDR3: TGTGCCAGCAGCTTTGGGACAGGGGAGGGAAGTCAGCCCCAGCATTTT. The whole variable domain, remainder taken from reference TRBV7-9 and TRBJ1-5, is DTGVSQNPRHKITKRGQNVTFRCDPISEHNRLYWYRQTLGQGPEFLTYFQNEAQLEKSRLLSDRFSAERPKGSFSTLEIQRTEQGDSAMYLCASSFGTGEGSQPQHFGDGTRLSIL.

This clonotype was seen a few times. The chain links TRBV20-1 to TRBJ2-4; D is possibly TRBD1 or TRBD2 (5 bases each). This CDR3 spans 14 amino acids. The V and J ends lost 3 bases and 2 bases respectively, with 11 bases between them. CDR1 DFQATT and CDR2 SNEGSKA come from the germline V gene (reference sequence). The CDR3 loop reads CSARGVKTKNIQYF. DNA for the CDR3: TGCAGTGCTAGGGGGGTGAAGACCAAAAACATTCAGTACTTC.

This rearrangement joins TRBV20-1 to TRBJ2-7, with D possibly called TRBD1 or TRBD2 (6 bases each). The CDR3 sequence is 15 residues long. Deletions cut 0 bases from V and 2 bases from J, with 14 bases between. Germline CDR1 DFQATT, CDR2 SNEGSKA (reference sequence). CDR3 sequence: CSARDSGRGTYEQYF. CDR3 in DNA: TGCAGTGCTAGAGATAGCGGCAGGGGAACCTACGAGCAGTACTTC.

This clonotype was detected a few times. CDR3 bases: TGTGCCAGCAGTTACCCATTCGCGGGCTACGAGCAGTACTTC. It yields the protein CASSYPFAGYEQYF. This chain connects TRBV6-2 or TRBV6-3 to TRBJ2-7; D might be TRBD2 (5 bases). This CDR3 contains 14 residues. CDR1 and CDR2 from the germline V gene are MNHEY and SVGEGT. V was cut by 2 bases and J by 3 bases, with 11 bases left in between.

The table lists this clonotype with a few counts. This rearrangement joins TRBV24-1 to TRBJ2-7; D possibly corresponds to TRBD1 (5 bases). Germline CDR1 is KGHDR and CDR2 is SFDVKD. Trimming left V 6 bases short and J 2 bases short, with 16 bases between. The CDR3 sequence is 15 residues long. The CDR3: CATSFQGFFAYEQYF. The CDR3 coding sequence is TGTGCCACCAGTTTTCAGGGTTTCTTTGCCTACGAGCAGTACTTC.

The chain couples TRBV7-6 to TRBJ2-7, with 7 nucleotides matching TRBD1. CDR3 size: 14 residues. The V gene's germline CDR1 is SGHVS and CDR2 FNYEAQ. With 0 bases clipped from V and 6 bases from J, the junction kept 5 bases outside the gene matches. CDR3 DNA: TGTGCCAGCAGCTTAGCGCGAGGGGGCGGCGAGCAGTACTTC. Its protein product is CASSLARGGGEQYF.

This clonotype was detected many times. The rearrangement joins TRBV5-1 to TRBJ2-3; TRBD2 agrees at 8 bases. Germline V gene sequence: CDR1 SGHRS, CDR2 YFSETQ. The CDR3 spans 16 residues. V dropped 4 bases and J dropped 0; count of bases not matched to a gene: 7. As DNA, the CDR3 is TGCGCCAGCAGCGCCGGACTAGCCGCTAGCACAGATACGCAGTATTTT. Translation gives CASSAGLAASTDTQYF.

Here the CDR3 DNA reads TGTGCCAGCAGTTTATTGAGGTTGGAGGGGAAAAACATTCAGTACTTC. Amino acids: CASSLLRLEGKNIQYF. The chain links TRBV12-3 or TRBV12-4 to TRBJ2-4; the D gene is possibly TRBD2 (6 bases). The length of the CDR3 is 16 residues. Trimming shortened V by 2 bases and J by 4 bases, and 15 bases separated the two germline ends.

This clonotype was counted many times. CDR3 residues: CASSPRDRLEEKLFF. CDR3 nucleotides: TGTGCCAGCTCACCTCGAGACAGATTGGAGGAAAAACTGTTTTTT. The J gene is TRBJ1-4, the V gene TRBV18; perhaps TRBD1 as D (5 bases). Trimming stripped 3 bases from V and 8 bases from J, with 16 bases between. The CDR3 sequence is 15 residues long. Germline V lookup: CDR1 KGHSH, CDR2 LQKENI.

V usage is TRBV29-1 and J usage is TRBJ2-7; 9 bases match TRBD2. There are 14 residues in the CDR3. Unmatched junction bases numbered 8, after V lost 6 bases and J lost 2 bases. The germline CDR1 and CDR2 sequences are SQVTM and ANQGSEA. CDR3 sequence (DNA): TGCAGCGTAGGCGGGGGGGGCGCAGCCTACGAGCAGTACTTC. It translates to CSVGGGGAAYEQYF.